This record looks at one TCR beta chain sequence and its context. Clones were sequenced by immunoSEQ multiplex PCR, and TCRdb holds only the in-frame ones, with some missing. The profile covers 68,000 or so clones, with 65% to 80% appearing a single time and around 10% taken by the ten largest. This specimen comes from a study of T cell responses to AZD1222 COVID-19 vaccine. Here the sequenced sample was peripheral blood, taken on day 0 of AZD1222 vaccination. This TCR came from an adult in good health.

CDR3 region: CASRGQYSNQPQHF. In DNA form, the CDR3 reads TGTGCCAGTAGGGGTCAATATAGCAATCAGCCCCAGCATTTT. The gene calls are TRBV19 and TRBJ1-5; D is undetermined. Looked up from germline, CDR1 is LNHDA and CDR2 is SQIVND (reference sequence). With 6 bases removed from V and 0 bases from J, the gap between germline ends came to 9 bases. The CDR3 sequence is 14 residues long.